The clone carrying this T cell receptor (beta chain) was seen once. Its antigen is unknown. TCRdb's table, derived via immunoSEQ multiplex PCR, lists solely in-frame clones and lacks some. The sample has tens of thousands of clones, about 74% seen once. The CDR3 extends over 14 amino acids. V lost 4 bases and J lost 1, with 11 bases in between. Germline loops: CDR1 SGHNT, CDR2 YYREEE (reference sequence). These data come from a study of a mutant IDH1 vaccine in newly diagnosed glioma. Described time point: week 35, safety follow-up. Doses of 300 ug of mutant IDH1 20-mer peptide were given with topical imiquimod.

The sequence derives from a man aged 45-65 years with glioma. The chain recombines TRBV5-4 with TRBJ1-1; no definite D call. The sample was PBMCs, taken from a glioma patient whose treatment included an IDH1 peptide vaccine. The CDR3 DNA sequence: TGTGCCAGCAGCGACTCGGGCCGGAACACTGAAGCTTTCTTT. This codes for CASSDSGRNTEAFF.